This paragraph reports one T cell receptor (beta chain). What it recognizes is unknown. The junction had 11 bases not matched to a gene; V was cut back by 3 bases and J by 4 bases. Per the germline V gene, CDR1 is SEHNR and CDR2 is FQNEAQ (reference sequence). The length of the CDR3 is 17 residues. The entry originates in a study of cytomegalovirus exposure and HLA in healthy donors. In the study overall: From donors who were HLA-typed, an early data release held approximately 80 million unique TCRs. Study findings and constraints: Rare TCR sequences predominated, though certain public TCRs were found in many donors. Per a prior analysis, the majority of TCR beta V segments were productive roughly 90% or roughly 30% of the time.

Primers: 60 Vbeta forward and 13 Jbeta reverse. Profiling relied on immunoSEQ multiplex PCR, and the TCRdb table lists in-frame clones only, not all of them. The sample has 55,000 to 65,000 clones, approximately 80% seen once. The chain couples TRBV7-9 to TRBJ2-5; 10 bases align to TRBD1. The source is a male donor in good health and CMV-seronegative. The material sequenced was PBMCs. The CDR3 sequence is CASSLDRGVERGETQYF. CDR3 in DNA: TGTGCCAGCAGCTTGGACAGGGGGGTCGAGCGAGGAGAGACCCAGTACTTC.